The 25 T cell receptor beta chains reported below all come from one sample, sequenced in a study of shared clonotypes between healthy human individuals (TCRdb year 2020). CD8 naive samples were CD45RO-negative cells positively selected for CCR7, giving a CD45RA+CCR7+ population that excluded TemRA cells. Library preparation was by the immunoSEQ multiplex PCR assay. As stored in TCRdb, this immuneACCESS dataset retains in-frame rearrangements with V and J assigned. A fraction of the clones does not appear; measured against another copy, unresolved V genes explain less than half of the discrepancy, and the remainder lacks a known reason. This sample holds over 2,000,000 clones; around 93% were observed only once. The top ten clones comprise roughly 1.7% of the sample. What was sequenced was naive CD8+ T cells from PBMCs. Interpreted using the paper, the cell subset or site label stands for: CD45RA+CCR7+. The source of these receptors is a man between 18 and 29 years old in good health. Some clones in this sample may be carry-over from other donors' samples.

The chain recombines TRBV4-1 with TRBJ2-3, with a tentative D call TRBD1 (6 bases). From germline, CDR1 is MGHRA and CDR2 YSYEKL. The CDR3 sequence is 15 residues long. V was trimmed by 1 base and J by 4 bases, leaving 12 bases between them. For the CDR3, the DNA is TGCGCCAGCAGCCAAGGGCAGGGGCTGTCAGATACGCAGTATTTT. Protein product: CASSQGQGLSDTQYF.

The chain joins TRBV27 to TRBJ2-7, with D perhaps TRBD2 (5 bases). The CDR3 runs 15 residues. CDR1 is MNHEY and CDR2 is SMNVEV in the germline V gene (reference sequence). V dropped 4 bases and J dropped 7 bases, with 20 bases sitting between them. CDR3 in amino acids: CASSSAGNPRDEQYF. CDR3 nucleotide sequence: TGTGCCAGCAGTTCCGCCGGGAACCCGAGGGATGAGCAGTACTTC.

Details on this clone: The identical CDR3 is also encoded by other nucleotide sequences in the sample. This chain uses TRBV27 with TRBJ2-7; 11 bases align to TRBD2. The CDR3 totals 14 residues. Losses at the gene ends were 5 bases for V and 3 bases for J; bases not matched to a gene: 3. Looked up from germline, CDR1 is MNHEY and CDR2 is SMNVEV (reference sequence). The chain's CDR3 is CASSPTSGSYEQYF. The CDR3 DNA reads TGTGCCAGCAGTCCTACTAGCGGGAGCTACGAGCAGTACTTC.

The genes are TRBV7-7 and TRBJ2-7; TRBD2 agrees at 9 bases. Germline CDR1 SSHAT, CDR2 FNYEAQ (reference sequence). V lost 5 bases, J lost 1 base, and 6 bases stayed unmatched. This CDR3 region has 15 residues. The CDR3 sequence: CASSQLAGPSYEQYF. The CDR3 region has the DNA TGTGCCAGCAGCCAGCTAGCGGGACCGTCCTACGAGCAGTACTTC.

A few counts support this clone. The rearrangement uses TRBV7-9 and TRBJ2-5; the D gene is possibly TRBD2 (6 bases). This CDR3 is 12 amino acids long. The germline V and J ends were trimmed by 9 bases and 4 bases, with 12 bases remaining between them. CDR1 is SEHNR and CDR2 is FQNEAQ in the germline V gene (reference sequence). CDR3 DNA: TGTGCCAGTCTGGCGGGGTCAGAGACCCAGTACTTC. It yields the protein CASLAGSETQYF. The variable domain in full, with the rest retrieved from reference TRBV7-9 and TRBJ2-5, is DTGVSQNPRHKITKRGQNVTFRCDPISEHNRLYWYRQTLGQGPEFLTYFQNEAQLEKSRLLSDRFSAERPKGSFSTLEIQRTEQGDSAMYLCASLAGSETQYFGPGTRLLVL.

This rearrangement joins TRBV18 to TRBJ1-1, with TRBD1 identical over 9 bases. The CDR3 loop spans 14 amino acids. Losses at the gene ends were 5 bases for V and 4 bases for J; bases not matched to a gene: 5. Germline V gene sequence: CDR1 KGHSH, CDR2 LQKENI. CDR3 sequence reads: CASSTDRGTTEAFF. Here the CDR3 DNA reads TGTGCCAGCTCAACCGACAGGGGGACCACTGAAGCTTTCTTT.

The chain joins TRBV4-3 to TRBJ2-7; possibly TRBD2 for D (6 bases). Germline lookup yields CDR1 LGHNA and CDR2 YSLEER. The CDR3 contains 15 residues. V was pared by 0 bases and J by 2 bases, with 11 bases between. CDR3 loop: CASSQDASEAYEQYF. In DNA form, the CDR3 reads TGCGCCAGCAGCCAAGATGCTAGCGAAGCCTACGAGCAGTACTTC.

V and J are TRBV7-9 and TRBJ1-2, with TRBD1 matching 7 bases. Germline V gene lookup returns CDR1 SEHNR and CDR2 FQNEAQ (reference sequence). The CDR3 is 14 residues long. The trim removed 5 bases at V and 6 bases at J, leaving 9 bases unmatched. The CDR3 region has the DNA TGTGCCAGCAGCCTGGATGGGACAGTTGATGGCTACACCTTC. Amino acid sequence: CASSLDGTVDGYTF.

The chain combines TRBV7-9 with TRBJ2-1; 8 nucleotides agree with TRBD1. Losses at the gene ends were 2 bases for V and 3 bases for J; bases not matched to a gene: 6. This CDR3 spans 16 amino acids. Germline loops: CDR1 SEHNR, CDR2 FQNEAQ (reference sequence). CDR3 in amino acids: CASSLSFGQGYNEQFF. The CDR3 DNA is TGTGCCAGCAGCTTAAGCTTTGGACAGGGCTACAATGAGCAGTTCTTC. Combining the CDR3 with reference TRBV7-9 and TRBJ2-1 gives the whole variable domain DTGVSQNPRHKITKRGQNVTFRCDPISEHNRLYWYRQTLGQGPEFLTYFQNEAQLEKSRLLSDRFSAERPKGSFSTLEIQRTEQGDSAMYLCASSLSFGQGYNEQFFGPGTRLTVL.

The chain links TRBV19 to TRBJ1-3; no clear D gene. Trimming removed 3 bases at V and 4 bases at J, with 13 bases between. This CDR3 has 15 residues. Germline V CDR1 and CDR2: LNHDA, SQIVND (reference sequence). This CDR3 reads CASSMSRRSGNTIYF. The CDR3 nucleotides are TGTGCCAGTAGTATGAGCAGGCGTTCGGGAAACACCATATATTTT.

V and J are TRBV9 and TRBJ2-7; D might be TRBD2 (7 bases). The CDR3 runs 13 residues. V gave up 5 bases and J gave up 6 bases, with 15 bases separating them. Germline V gene data show CDR1 as SGDLS and CDR2 as YYNGEE. The CDR3 region is CASSLAGRGEQYF. The CDR3 DNA reads TGTGCCAGCAGTTTAGCGGGCAGGGGCGAGCAGTACTTC.

Of note for this clone: Other DNA variants within this sample encode the same CDR3. This chain joins TRBV5-6 and TRBJ2-7; no clear D gene. The V end lost 2 bases, the J end lost 1 base, and 7 bases lay between the germline ends. The CDR3 is 13 amino acids. The V gene's germline CDR1 is SGHDT and CDR2 YYEEEE. The CDR3 DNA reads as TGTGCCAGCAGCTTCGGGTCGTCCTACGAGCAGTACTTC. Protein sequence: CASSFGSSYEQYF. Together with reference TRBV5-6 and TRBJ2-7, the CDR3 gives the full variable domain: DAGVTQSPTHLIKTRGQQVTLRCSPKSGHDTVSWYQQALGQGPQFIFQYYEEEERQRGNFPDRFSGHQFPNYSSELNVNALLLGDSALYLCASSFGSSYEQYFGPGTRLTVT.

The chain links TRBV4-2 to TRBJ1-6; maybe TRBD1 (6 bases). The germline V and J ends were trimmed by 6 bases and 1 base, with 13 bases remaining between them. The CDR3 is 16 amino acids. Germline CDR1 reads LGHNA; CDR2 reads YNFKEQ. As DNA, the CDR3 is TGTGCCAGCAGGGGAGAGGGGGTGTCCTATAATTCACCCCTCCACTTT. This codes for CASRGEGVSYNSPLHF.

The chain recombines TRBV27 with TRBJ2-2; a possible D gene is TRBD2 (7 bases). V was clipped by 3 bases and J by 4 bases, with 12 bases between them. The germline V gene encodes CDR1 MNHEY and CDR2 SMNVEV (reference sequence). The length of the CDR3 is 15 residues. CDR3 coding DNA: TGTGCCAGCAGTTTGGTGGGAGGGGGCACCGGGGAGCTGTTTTTT. Translating it yields CASSLVGGGTGELFF.

The chain has TRBV4-1 and TRBJ1-1; 7 bases line up with TRBD1. From germline, CDR1 is MGHRA and CDR2 YSYEKL. This CDR3 region has 19 residues. Trimming at V came to 4 bases and at J to 7 bases, leaving 24 bases not matched to a gene. CDR3 region: CASSPPRSGRGLRDDEAFF. Here the CDR3 DNA reads TGCGCCAGCAGCCCCCCAAGGTCGGGCAGGGGGTTACGAGATGATGAAGCTTTCTTT.

On this clone itself: Other nucleotide sequences from this sample produce the same CDR3. The gene calls are TRBV9 and TRBJ1-1; 9 bases line up with TRBD1. The CDR3 contains 15 residues. With 4 bases clipped from V and 0 bases from J, the junction kept 4 bases outside the gene matches. CDR1 is SGDLS and CDR2 is YYNGEE in the germline V gene. The CDR3 here is CASSPGTGLNTEAFF. CDR3 DNA: TGTGCCAGCAGCCCGGGGACAGGGCTGAACACTGAAGCTTTCTTT. Together with reference TRBV9 and TRBJ1-1, the CDR3 gives the full variable domain: DSGVTQTPKHLITATGQRVTLRCSPRSGDLSVYWYQQSLDQGLQFLIQYYNGEERAKGNILERFSAQQFPDLHSELNLSSLELGDSALYFCASSPGTGLNTEAFFGQGTRLTVV.

The chain uses TRBV28 and TRBJ2-7, with 8 nucleotides matching TRBD2. Germline V gene data show CDR1 as MDHEN and CDR2 as SYDVKM. This CDR3 is 13 amino acids long. Trimming took 10 bases from V and 5 from J; bases not matched to a gene: 10. CDR3 amino acids: CAIRSGSANEQYF. Written as DNA, the CDR3 is TGTGCCATCAGAAGCGGGAGTGCGAACGAGCAGTACTTC.

This sequence joins TRBV27 and TRBJ2-1, with 8 bases that match TRBD1. Germline loops: CDR1 MNHEY, CDR2 SMNVEV (reference sequence). J lost 3 bases, V lost 5 bases, and 9 bases had no gene match. This CDR3 contains 16 residues. In DNA form, the CDR3 reads TGTGCCAGCAGTCCAACTACCGGGACAGGCTACAATGAGCAGTTCTTC. It is translated as CASSPTTGTGYNEQFF.

The chain carries TRBV5-1 and TRBJ1-4; unclear D gene. The germline V and J ends were trimmed by 0 bases and 6 bases, with 9 bases remaining between them. CDR3 length equals 14 residues. From germline, CDR1 is SGHRS and CDR2 YFSETQ. The CDR3 sequence is CASSLDSYDEKLFF. The DNA of the CDR3 is TGCGCCAGCAGCTTGGACAGCTATGATGAAAAACTGTTTTTT.

The chain has TRBV28 and TRBJ1-2; TRBD1 aligns across 9 bases. Trimming cost V 6 bases and J 6 bases; bases outside gene matches: 11. The CDR3 sequence is 15 residues long. In germline, CDR1 is MDHEN, CDR2 SYDVKM. CDR3: CASSPITGGVDGYTF. As DNA, the CDR3 is TGTGCCAGCAGCCCGATAACAGGGGGCGTCGATGGCTACACCTTC.

In DNA, the CDR3 is TGTGCCAGCAGAGGACTAGCCGATTTTGGGGATGAGCAGTTCTTC. Protein: CASRGLADFGDEQFF. The chain recombines TRBV2 with TRBJ2-1; TRBD2 aligns across 8 bases. The germline V gene encodes CDR1 SNHLY and CDR2 FYNNEI. The CDR3 runs 15 residues. Germline trimming cut 6 bases from V and 8 bases from J; bases unmatched to any gene: 12.

The CDR3 coding sequence is TGTGCCAGCACCGCCGGAGGGTCACACGGCTACACCTTC. Amino acids: CASTAGGSHGYTF. This rearrangement joins TRBV27 to TRBJ1-2; no reliable D call. V dropped 7 bases and J dropped 8 bases, with 17 bases sitting between them. Germline CDR1 reads MNHEY; CDR2 reads SMNVEV (reference sequence). This CDR3 contains 13 residues.

The genes are TRBV7-9 and TRBJ1-6; D unclear. There are 15 residues in the CDR3. V lost 3 bases, J lost 0 bases, and 6 bases lay in between. The V gene's germline CDR1 is SEHNR and CDR2 FQNEAQ (reference sequence). As DNA, the CDR3 is TGTGCCAGCAGCTTCGGCCTCTCCTATAATTCACCCCTCCACTTT. As protein: CASSFGLSYNSPLHF.

The CDR3 DNA follows: TGCGCCAGCAGCCCAGGACAGGGGTCATTGGCTTTCTTT. Translating gives CASSPGQGSLAFF. The rearrangement uses TRBV4-1 and TRBJ1-1; 9 bases are shared with TRBD1. The germline V gene encodes CDR1 MGHRA and CDR2 YSYEKL. J gave up 11 bases and V 4 bases, and 8 bases lay outside the gene matches. This CDR3 is built from 13 residues.

The chain links TRBV27 to TRBJ2-1; D is undetermined. This CDR3 is 16 amino acids long. Trimming left V 0 bases short and J 0 bases short, with 9 bases between. Germline-derived CDR1 and CDR2 are MNHEY and SMNVEV (reference sequence). CDR3 DNA: TGTGCCAGCAGTTTATCTACTCTATACTCCTACAATGAGCAGTTCTTC. Its protein product is CASSLSTLYSYNEQFF.